This is a list of T cell receptor beta chains from one sample in a study of identifying expanded T cells in peripheral blood. Repertoires were generated with immunoSEQ multiplex PCR, while TCRdb's copy carries only in-frame clones and drops some. The sample comprises 130,000 or so clones, approximately 84% of which are singletons, and 3.3% rests with the top ten. The material sequenced was blood. The receptors come from a person aged 18-69 years in good health. The CDR3 runs from the conserved cysteine through the conserved F or W. The D gene is left open where the match is weak.

>TRBD1|TRBV18|TRBJ2-7
TGTGCCAGCTCACCACAAAATATGGACAGGGGAAGGTCCTACGAGCAGTACTTC
CASSPQNMDRGRSYEQYF
>NA|TRBV2|TRBJ1-2
TGTGCCAGCAGACAGGGTCTCTCTAAGGGCTACACCTTC
CASRQGLSKGYTF
>NA|TRBV29-1|TRBJ2-1
TGCAGCCAATCCAGGGTGGGCTTAAACAATGAGCAGTTCTTC
CSQSRVGLNNEQFF
>TRBD2|TRBV7-9|TRBJ2-3
TGTGCCAGCAGCTCCTCCATAAGGGGACTAGCGGGGGACACAGATACGCAGTATTTT
CASSSSIRGLAGDTDTQYF
>NA|TRBV15|TRBJ2-7
TGTGCCACCAGCAGAGATGCGGGCGAGCAGTACTTC
CATSRDAGEQYF
>NA|TRBV18|TRBJ1-2
TGTGCCAGCTCACCACTCCCCCGGGTATCAGACGTGAAGACTAACTATGGCTACACCTTC
CASSPLPRVSDVKTNYGYTF
>TRBD1|TRBV5-8|TRBJ1-4
TGTGCCAGCAGCTTGGGACAGGGGACTCCAAATGAAAAACTGTTTTTT
CASSLGQGTPNEKLFF
>NA|TRBV5-5|TRBJ1-2
TGTGCCAGCAGCTTGGGAATCGACAGCAACTATGGCTACACCTTC
CASSLGIDSNYGYTF
>TRBD2|TRBV29-1|TRBJ2-1
TGCAGCGTTAACACCCCTAGCGGCTCCTACAATGAGCAGTTCTTC
CSVNTPSGSYNEQFF
>TRBD2|TRBV15|TRBJ2-4
TGTGCCACCAGCTCTCCGGGGAGGGGAGGTAAAAACATTCAGTACTTC
CATSSPGRGGKNIQYF
>NA|TRBV6-4|TRBJ2-4
TGTGCCAGCAGACAACCCGAGGGGGAACAACCTTTC
CASRQPEGEQPF
>TRBD1|TRBV11-2|TRBJ2-3
TGTGCCAGCAGCTCATACAGGGGAATGGACACAGATACGCAGTATTTT
CASSSYRGMDTDTQYF
>NA|TRBV20-1|TRBJ1-1
TGCAGTGCTACAGAGTTTGCTGAAGCTTTCTTT
CSATEFAEAFF
>NA|TRBV30|TRBJ2-3
TGTGCCTGTCTGACCGGTGCCGATACGCAGTATTTT
CACLTGADTQYF
>NA|TRBV19|TRBJ1-5
TGTGCCAGTACTTCCGGGACCTGGGGCCAGCCCCAGCATTTT
CASTSGTWGQPQHF
>TRBD1|TRBV5-6|TRBJ1-4
TGTGCCAGCAGCCCTCTAGGACAGGGAAACGAAAAACTGTTTTTT
CASSPLGQGNEKLFF
>TRBD1|TRBV7-2|TRBJ2-7
TGTGCCAGCAGCTCCTGGACAGGCCGCTCCTACGAGCAGTACTTC
CASSSWTGRSYEQYF
>NA|TRBV6-6|TRBJ1-5
TGTGCCAGCAGAAACCAGGGTCTGGGTCAGCCCCAGCATTTT
CASRNQGLGQPQHF
>NA|TRBV6-1|TRBJ1-1
TGTGCCAGCAGTGAACATTACGCGGGCACTGAAGCTTTCTTT
CASSEHYAGTEAFF
>NA|TRBV6-1|TRBJ2-3
TGTGCCAGCAGTATCCTCCAAACAGATACGCAGTATTTT
CASSILQTDTQYF
>TRBD1|TRBV6-5|TRBJ1-3
TGTGCCAGCAGTTACCACCTGGGACAGGGAAACACCATATATTTT
CASSYHLGQGNTIYF
>NA|TRBV6-6|TRBJ1-2
TGTGCCAGCAGTTACCAGGGAACGACCGGCTACACCTTC
CASSYQGTTGYTF